Listed here are 20 T cell receptor beta chains from one sample, sequenced in a study of T-cell reconstitution after alpha-beta-depleted transplantation in children. TCRbeta library preparation incorporated unique molecular identifiers. TCRdb reprocessed the PCR reads via MiXCR and lists one record per CDR3 protein. The sample consists of approximately 230,000 distinct CDR3 sequences, 20% to 30% of them appearing once. The sequences come from PBMCs, mostly from graft donor cells, collected 360 days after TCRalphabeta/CD19-depleted stem cell transplant. Receptors were obtained from a female patient under 10 years old who had a stem cell transplant for congenital amegakaryocytic thrombocytopenia, so the T cells may come from the graft donor.

V is TRBV15 and J is TRBJ2-1, with D unclear. The V gene's germline CDR1 is LNHNV and CDR2 YYDKDF (reference sequence). Trimming removed 6 bases from V and 4 bases from J, with 10 bases in between. This CDR3 region has 13 residues. CDR3 DNA: TGTGCCACCAGTTGGTTGCGGTACAATGAGCAGTTCTTC. It is translated as CATSWLRYNEQFF.

This clonotype appeared a few times. The rearrangement joins TRBV29-1 to TRBJ2-1, with 13 bases identical to TRBD2. V was pared by 7 bases and J by 4 bases, with 10 bases of the junction left unmatched. Germline V gene lookup returns CDR1 SQVTM and CDR2 ANQGSEA. The CDR3 covers 16 residues. CDR3 sequence reads: CSGKLAGGGLYNEQFF. The CDR3, as DNA: TGCAGCGGCAAACTAGCGGGAGGGGGGTTGTACAATGAGCAGTTCTTC.

This clonotype was observed a handful of times. The rearrangement uses TRBV10-2 and TRBJ2-4; D unresolved. The CDR3 contains 21 residues. The V and J ends lost 2 bases and 0 bases respectively, with 26 bases between them. The V gene's germline CDR1 is WSHSY and CDR2 SAAADI. CDR3 loop: CASSEIGARRRYLIAKNIQYF. The CDR3 coding sequence is TGCGCCAGCAGTGAGATCGGAGCCAGGAGAAGATACCTAATAGCCAAAAACATTCAGTACTTC.

This clonotype was counted many times. This chain uses TRBV18 with TRBJ2-7; 13 bases map to TRBD2. The CDR3 has 17 amino acids. The junction had 5 bases not matched to a gene; V was cut back by 1 base and J by 2 bases. Germline CDR1 KGHSH, CDR2 LQKENI. CDR3 DNA: TGTGCCAGCTCACCACGGACTAGCGGGAGCCAGCCCTACGAGCAGTACTTC. Translation gives CASSPRTSGSQPYEQYF.

This chain joins TRBV20-1 and TRBJ2-7, with a possible D match to TRBD2 (6 bases). Looked up from germline, CDR1 is DFQATT and CDR2 is SNEGSKA (reference sequence). The CDR3 runs 13 residues. Between the trimmed V and J ends, which lost 2 bases and 7 bases, there was a span of 15 bases. For the CDR3, the DNA is TGCAGTGCTAGATCCACGGGAGTCCGGGAGCAGTACTTC. It encodes CSARSTGVREQYF.

The V call is TRBV5-1, the J call TRBJ2-5; 13 bases fit TRBD2. The CDR3 sequence is 15 residues long. CDR1 and CDR2 (germline): SGHRS, YFSETQ. Trimming removed 3 bases from V and 5 bases from J; junction bases left unmatched: 4. In nucleotides, the CDR3 is TGCGCCAGCAGCTCACCGGGACTAGCGGGGGAGACCCAGTACTTC. Residues: CASSSPGLAGETQYF.

This clonotype was picked up a small number of times. The genes are TRBV15 and TRBJ2-7, with D unclear. The CDR3 spans 9 residues. V shed 7 bases and J shed 5 bases, with 3 bases lying between them. CDR1 and CDR2 from the germline V gene are LNHNV and YYDKDF (reference sequence). The CDR3 region has the DNA TGTGCCACCAAAAACGAGCAGTACTTC. Protein product: CATKNEQYF.

The chain recombines TRBV20-1 with TRBJ2-2; TRBD1 might be the D (5 bases). Germline CDR1 reads DFQATT; CDR2 reads SNEGSKA (reference sequence). V was trimmed by 1 base and J by 1 base, leaving 10 bases between them. CDR3 length: 15 amino acids. The CDR3 loop is CSARVAGKNTGELFF. The DNA for the CDR3 is TGCAGTGCTAGAGTGGCAGGGAAGAACACCGGGGAGCTGTTTTTT.

The chain links TRBV7-2 to TRBJ2-3; D may be TRBD1 (6 bases). This CDR3 spans 14 amino acids. Germline CDR1 and CDR2: SGHTA and FQGNSA. The germline V and J ends were trimmed by 1 base and 4 bases, with 9 bases remaining between them. The CDR3 region is CASSLDRAPDTQYF. The CDR3 DNA reads as TGTGCCAGCAGCTTAGACAGGGCCCCAGATACGCAGTATTTT. The whole variable domain, remainder taken from reference TRBV7-2 and TRBJ2-3, is GAGVSQSPSNKVTEKGKDVELRCDPISGHTALYWYRQSLGQGLEFLIYFQGNSAPDKSGLPSDRFSAERTGGSVSTLTIQRTQQEDSAVYLCASSLDRAPDTQYFGPGTRLTVL.

The sample holds a few counts of this clonotype. The rearrangement uses TRBV5-1 and TRBJ2-3, with 7 nucleotides matching TRBD2. This CDR3 contains 15 residues. With V trimmed by 0 bases and J by 4 bases, 5 bases remained unmatched. The V gene's germline CDR1 is SGHRS and CDR2 YFSETQ. The CDR3 DNA reads as TGCGCCAGCAGCTTGGGCGCGGCGGGGGCAGATACGCAGTATTTT. Its protein is CASSLGAAGADTQYF.

Concerning this clonotype: At one of its ends the junction is not consistent with the germline gene, which may arise from a read error. The chain joins TRBV12-3 or TRBV12-4 to TRBJ2-7; D perhaps matches TRBD1 (6 bases). The CDR3 extends over 12 amino acids. The CDR3 spells CATSFRGYEQYF. In nucleotides, the CDR3 is TGTGCCACCAGTTTCAGGGGTTACGAGCAGTACTTC.

The chain couples TRBV20-1 to TRBJ2-1, with 9 bases lining up with TRBD2. Germline CDR1 reads DFQATT; CDR2 reads SNEGSKA (reference sequence). This CDR3 region has 14 residues. V lost 7 bases and J lost 6; bases outside the gene matches: 10. The CDR3 is CSGGGSGRSNEQFF. Here the CDR3 DNA reads TGCAGTGGAGGTGGTAGCGGGAGATCCAATGAGCAGTTCTTC.

This clonotype showed up many times. The chain uses TRBV28 and TRBJ1-1; no firm D call. V lost 5 bases and J lost 3, with 16 bases in between. Germline V CDR1 and CDR2: MDHEN, SYDVKM. The CDR3 has 15 residues. CDR3 sequence reads: CASSGRTDFDTEAFF. The CDR3 DNA reads TGTGCCAGCAGTGGGAGGACGGATTTCGACACTGAAGCTTTCTTT.

The chain employs TRBV5-4 and TRBJ2-3; D is undetermined. Trimming took 6 bases from V and 4 from J, leaving 9 bases between them. Per the germline V gene, CDR1 is SGHNT and CDR2 is YYREEE (reference sequence). CDR3 size: 12 residues. For the CDR3, the DNA is TGTGCCAGCACTAGAGGCGCAGATACGCAGTATTTT. This encodes CASTRGADTQYF.

V is TRBV29-1 and J is TRBJ1-3; perhaps TRBD1 as D (5 bases). CDR1 is SQVTM and CDR2 is ANQGSEA in the germline V gene. The CDR3 length is 12 residues. V dropped 7 bases and J dropped 4 bases, with 11 bases sitting between them. This chain's CDR3 is CSAGTVGNTIYF. The CDR3 nucleotides are TGCAGCGCCGGGACGGTGGGAAACACCATATATTTT.

This clonotype was counted many times. The rearrangement links TRBV5-5 to TRBJ2-3, with D unclear. CDR1 and CDR2 (germline): SGHKS, YYEKEE (reference sequence). The CDR3 covers 14 residues. V was shortened by 2 bases and J by 2 bases, with 9 bases between the two germline ends. CDR3 residues: CASSFAGYTDTQYF. Written as DNA, the CDR3 is TGTGCCAGCAGCTTTGCCGGGTACACAGATACGCAGTATTTT.

The V call is TRBV20-1, the J call TRBJ2-7, with 7 bases fitting TRBD2. Germline V gives CDR1 DFQATT, CDR2 SNEGSKA (reference sequence). CDR3 length equals 15 residues. With V trimmed by 3 bases and J by 0 bases, 8 bases remained unmatched. The CDR3 here is CSASTGTGGSYEQYF. CDR3 nucleotide sequence: TGCAGTGCTAGTACCGGGACGGGGGGCTCCTACGAGCAGTACTTC.

This clonotype was detected only a few times. DNA for the CDR3: TGCAGCTCCCGGACAGGAGGGATCGACGAGCAGTACTTC. This sequence encodes CSSRTGGIDEQYF. The chain employs TRBV20-1 and TRBJ2-7; D is possibly TRBD1 (7 bases). This CDR3 has 13 residues. Germline CDR1 DFQATT, CDR2 SNEGSKA (reference sequence).

This clonotype was seen repeatedly, ten times or more. The chain couples TRBV7-2 to TRBJ2-1; possibly TRBD2 for D (6 bases). The CDR3 totals 14 residues. The germline V gene encodes CDR1 SGHTA and CDR2 FQGNSA. The V and J ends lost 3 bases and 5 bases respectively, with 11 bases between them. The chain's CDR3 is CASSFVSGNNEQFF. The CDR3 DNA reads TGTGCCAGCAGCTTCGTTAGCGGTAACAATGAGCAGTTCTTC.

There are many counts of this clonotype. V usage is TRBV2 and J usage is TRBJ2-3; either TRBD1 or TRBD2 may supply D (5 bases each). The CDR3 spans 14 residues. V lost 7 bases and J lost 3, with 14 bases in between. Germline CDR1 SNHLY, CDR2 FYNNEI. CDR3 nucleotides: TGTGCCAGCAAATTCGAGGGGATGACAGATACGCAGTATTTT. It specifies CASKFEGMTDTQYF.